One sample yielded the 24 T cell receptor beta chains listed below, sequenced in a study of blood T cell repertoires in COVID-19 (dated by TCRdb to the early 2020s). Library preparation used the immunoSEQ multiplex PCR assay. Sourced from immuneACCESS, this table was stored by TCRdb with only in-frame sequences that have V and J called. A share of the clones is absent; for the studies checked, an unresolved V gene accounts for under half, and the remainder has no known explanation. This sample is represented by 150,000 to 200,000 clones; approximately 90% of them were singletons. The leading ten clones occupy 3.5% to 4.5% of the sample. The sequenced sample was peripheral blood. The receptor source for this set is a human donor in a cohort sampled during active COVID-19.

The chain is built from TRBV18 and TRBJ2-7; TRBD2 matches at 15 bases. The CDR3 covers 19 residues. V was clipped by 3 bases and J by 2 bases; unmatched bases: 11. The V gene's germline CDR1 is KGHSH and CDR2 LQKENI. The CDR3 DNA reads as TGTGCCAGCTCACCCCAGGGACTAGCGGGGGGCCCCATTACCTACGAGCAGTACTTC. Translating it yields CASSPQGLAGGPITYEQYF.

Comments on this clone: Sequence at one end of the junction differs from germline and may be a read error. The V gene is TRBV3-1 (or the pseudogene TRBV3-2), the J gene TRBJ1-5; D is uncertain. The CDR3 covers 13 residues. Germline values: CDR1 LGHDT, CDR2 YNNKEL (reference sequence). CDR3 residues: CASSQGVAASPDF. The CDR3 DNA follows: TGTGCCAGCAGCCAGGGAGTAGCGGCCTCACCAGATTTT.

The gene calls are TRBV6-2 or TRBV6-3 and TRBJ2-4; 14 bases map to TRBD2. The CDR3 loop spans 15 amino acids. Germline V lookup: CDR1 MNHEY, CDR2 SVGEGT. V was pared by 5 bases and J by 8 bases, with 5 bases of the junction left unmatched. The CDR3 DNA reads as TGTGCCAGCAGTCAGGGACTAGCGGGAGTCTACATTCAGTACTTC. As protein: CASSQGLAGVYIQYF.

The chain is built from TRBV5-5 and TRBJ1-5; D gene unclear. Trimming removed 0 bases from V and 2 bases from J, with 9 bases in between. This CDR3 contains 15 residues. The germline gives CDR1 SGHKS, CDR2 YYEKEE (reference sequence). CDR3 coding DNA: TGTGCCAGCAGCTTGGACCCCGGGGGCAATCAGCCCCAGCATTTT. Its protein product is CASSLDPGGNQPQHF.

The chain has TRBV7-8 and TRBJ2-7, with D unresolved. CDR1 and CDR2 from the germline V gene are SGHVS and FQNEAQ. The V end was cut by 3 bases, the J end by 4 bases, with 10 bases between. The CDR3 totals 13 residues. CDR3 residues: CASSLSERYEQYF. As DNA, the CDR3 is TGTGCCAGCAGCTTGTCCGAGAGATACGAGCAGTACTTC.

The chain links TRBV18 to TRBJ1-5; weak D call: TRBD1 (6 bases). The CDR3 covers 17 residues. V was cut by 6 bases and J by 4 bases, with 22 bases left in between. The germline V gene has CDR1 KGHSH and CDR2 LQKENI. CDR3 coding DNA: TGTGCCAGCTCTTTTTATGGACAGCCCGAAAAAAATCAGCCCCAGCATTTT. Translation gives CASSFYGQPEKNQPQHF. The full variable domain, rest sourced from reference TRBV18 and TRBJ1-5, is NAGVMQNPRHLVRRRGQEARLRCSPMKGHSHVYWYRQLPEEGLKFMVYLQKENIIDESGMPKERFSAEFPKEGPSILRIQQVVRGDSAAYFCASSFYGQPEKNQPQHFGDGTRLSIL.

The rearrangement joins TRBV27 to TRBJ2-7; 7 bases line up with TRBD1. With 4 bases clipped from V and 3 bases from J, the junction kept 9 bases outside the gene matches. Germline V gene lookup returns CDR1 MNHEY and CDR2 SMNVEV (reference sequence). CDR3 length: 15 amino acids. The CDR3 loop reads CASSSQSRQGYEQYF. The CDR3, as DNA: TGTGCCAGCAGTTCACAATCCCGACAGGGCTACGAGCAGTACTTC.

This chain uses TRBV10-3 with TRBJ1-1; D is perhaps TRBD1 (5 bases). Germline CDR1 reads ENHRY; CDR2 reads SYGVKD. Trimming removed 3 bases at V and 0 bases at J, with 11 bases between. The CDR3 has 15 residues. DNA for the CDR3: TGTGCCATCAGTGACCCTGGACACATGAACACTGAAGCTTTCTTT. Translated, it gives CAISDPGHMNTEAFF.

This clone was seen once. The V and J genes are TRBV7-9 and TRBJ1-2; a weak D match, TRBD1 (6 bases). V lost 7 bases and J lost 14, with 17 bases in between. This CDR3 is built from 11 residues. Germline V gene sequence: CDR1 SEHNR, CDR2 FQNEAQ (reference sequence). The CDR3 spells CASTPAGEGTF. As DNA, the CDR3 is TGTGCCAGCACCCCAGCAGGGGAGGGGACCTTC.

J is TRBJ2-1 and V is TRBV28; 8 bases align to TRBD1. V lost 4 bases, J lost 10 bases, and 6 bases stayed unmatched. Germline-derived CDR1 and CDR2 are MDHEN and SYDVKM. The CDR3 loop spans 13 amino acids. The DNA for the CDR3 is TGTGCCAGCAGTTCCCCAGGGGGCTGGGAGCAGTTCTTC. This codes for CASSSPGGWEQFF.

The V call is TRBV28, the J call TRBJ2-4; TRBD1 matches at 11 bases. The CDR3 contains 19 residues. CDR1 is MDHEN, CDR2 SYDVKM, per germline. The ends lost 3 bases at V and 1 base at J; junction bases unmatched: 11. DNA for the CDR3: TGTGCCAGCAGTTTTCAAGGACAGGGGGCACTCGGGGCCAAAAACATTCAGTACTTC. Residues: CASSFQGQGALGAKNIQYF.

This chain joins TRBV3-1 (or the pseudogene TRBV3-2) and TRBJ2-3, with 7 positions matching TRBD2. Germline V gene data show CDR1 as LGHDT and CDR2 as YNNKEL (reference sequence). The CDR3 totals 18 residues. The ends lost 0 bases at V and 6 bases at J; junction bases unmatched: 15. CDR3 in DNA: TGTGCCAGCAGCCAAGAACTTAGAGGGAGCGGGGAGGGGGATACGCAGTATTTT. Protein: CASSQELRGSGEGDTQYF.

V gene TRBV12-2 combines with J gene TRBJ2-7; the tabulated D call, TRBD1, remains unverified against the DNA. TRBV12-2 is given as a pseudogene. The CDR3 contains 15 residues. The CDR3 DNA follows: TGTGCAAGTCGCGTTTACCGGGACAGGGACTACGAGCAGTACTTC. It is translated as CASRVYRDRDYEQYF.

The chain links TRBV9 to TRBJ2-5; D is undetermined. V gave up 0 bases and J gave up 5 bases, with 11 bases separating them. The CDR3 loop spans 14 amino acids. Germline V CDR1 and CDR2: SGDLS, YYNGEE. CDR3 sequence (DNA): TGTGCCAGCAGCGTAGATCAGTTCCAGGAGACCCAGTACTTC. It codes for CASSVDQFQETQYF.

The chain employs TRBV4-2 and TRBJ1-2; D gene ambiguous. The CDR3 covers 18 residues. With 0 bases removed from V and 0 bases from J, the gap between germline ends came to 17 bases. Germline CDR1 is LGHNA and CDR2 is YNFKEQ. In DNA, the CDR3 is TGTGCCAGCAGCCAAGACCCAAGATCGTACAGCTCTAACTATGGCTACACCTTC. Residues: CASSQDPRSYSSNYGYTF.

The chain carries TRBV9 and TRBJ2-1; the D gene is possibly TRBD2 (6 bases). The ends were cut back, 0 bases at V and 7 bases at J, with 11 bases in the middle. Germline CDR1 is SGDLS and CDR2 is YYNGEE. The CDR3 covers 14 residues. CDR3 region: CASSVGLSGNEQFF. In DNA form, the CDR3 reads TGTGCCAGCAGCGTAGGGTTAAGCGGGAATGAGCAGTTCTTC.

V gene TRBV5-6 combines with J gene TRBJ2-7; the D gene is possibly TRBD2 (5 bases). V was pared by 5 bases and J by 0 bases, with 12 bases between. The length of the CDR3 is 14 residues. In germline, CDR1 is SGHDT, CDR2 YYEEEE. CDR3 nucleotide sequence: TGTGCCAGCAGGCCTATGAGCGGCTCCTACGAGCAGTACTTC. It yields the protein CASRPMSGSYEQYF.

CDR3 bases: TGTGCCAGCCGTCCTCCCATAGCGGGAGGGCCTAGCACAGATACGCAGTATTTT. This translates into CASRPPIAGGPSTDTQYF. The chain has TRBV14 and TRBJ2-3; 11 bases align to TRBD2. This CDR3 is built from 18 residues. The germline gives CDR1 SGHDN, CDR2 FVKESK. V was pared by 8 bases and J by 0 bases, with 13 bases of the junction left unmatched.

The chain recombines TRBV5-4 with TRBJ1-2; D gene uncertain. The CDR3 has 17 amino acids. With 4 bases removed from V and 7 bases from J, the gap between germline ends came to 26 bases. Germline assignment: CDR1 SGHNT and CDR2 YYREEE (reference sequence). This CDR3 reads CASSTSPGRIANGGYTF. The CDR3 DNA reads TGTGCCAGCAGCACGTCCCCCGGGCGGATAGCGAATGGTGGCTACACCTTC.

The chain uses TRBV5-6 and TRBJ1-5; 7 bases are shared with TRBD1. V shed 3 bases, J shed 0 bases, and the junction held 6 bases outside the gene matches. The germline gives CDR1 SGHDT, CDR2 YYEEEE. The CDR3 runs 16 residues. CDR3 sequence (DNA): TGTGCCAGCAGCTCTGGACAGGTTTATAGCAATCAGCCCCAGCATTTT. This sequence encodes CASSSGQVYSNQPQHF.

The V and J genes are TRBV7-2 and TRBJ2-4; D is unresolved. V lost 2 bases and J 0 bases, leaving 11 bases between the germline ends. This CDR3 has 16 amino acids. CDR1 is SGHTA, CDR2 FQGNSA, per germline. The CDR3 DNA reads TGTGCCAGCAGCTTATTTAGCTCCGTAGCCAAAAACATTCAGTACTTC. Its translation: CASSLFSSVAKNIQYF.

The CDR3 region is CASSGGQGWQETQYF. CDR3 DNA: TGTGCCAGCAGTGGGGGACAGGGGTGGCAAGAGACCCAGTACTTC. The chain couples TRBV2 to TRBJ2-5; 10 bases match TRBD1. The germline V gene encodes CDR1 SNHLY and CDR2 FYNNEI. The length of the CDR3 is 15 residues. The junction had 4 bases not matched to a gene; V was cut back by 4 bases and J by 2 bases. Combining the CDR3 with reference TRBV2 and TRBJ2-5 gives the whole variable domain EPEVTQTPSHQVTQMGQEVILRCVPISNHLYFYWYRQILGQKVEFLVSFYNNEISEKSEIFDDQFSVERPDGSNFTLKIRSTKLEDSAMYFCASSGGQGWQETQYFGPGTRLLVL.

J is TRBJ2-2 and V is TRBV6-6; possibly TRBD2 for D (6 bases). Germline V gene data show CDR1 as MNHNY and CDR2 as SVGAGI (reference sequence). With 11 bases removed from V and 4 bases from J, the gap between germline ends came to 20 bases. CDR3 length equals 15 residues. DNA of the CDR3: TGTGCCGTCTCCCTCGGAGGGGTGGGCACCGGGGAGCTGTTTTTT. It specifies CAVSLGGVGTGELFF.

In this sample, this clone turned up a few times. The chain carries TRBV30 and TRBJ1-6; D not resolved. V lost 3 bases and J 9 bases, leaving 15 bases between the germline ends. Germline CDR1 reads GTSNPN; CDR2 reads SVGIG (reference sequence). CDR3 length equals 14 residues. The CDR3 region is CAWSGAAIASPLHF. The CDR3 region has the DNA TGTGCCTGGAGCGGCGCAGCGATAGCTTCACCCCTCCACTTT.